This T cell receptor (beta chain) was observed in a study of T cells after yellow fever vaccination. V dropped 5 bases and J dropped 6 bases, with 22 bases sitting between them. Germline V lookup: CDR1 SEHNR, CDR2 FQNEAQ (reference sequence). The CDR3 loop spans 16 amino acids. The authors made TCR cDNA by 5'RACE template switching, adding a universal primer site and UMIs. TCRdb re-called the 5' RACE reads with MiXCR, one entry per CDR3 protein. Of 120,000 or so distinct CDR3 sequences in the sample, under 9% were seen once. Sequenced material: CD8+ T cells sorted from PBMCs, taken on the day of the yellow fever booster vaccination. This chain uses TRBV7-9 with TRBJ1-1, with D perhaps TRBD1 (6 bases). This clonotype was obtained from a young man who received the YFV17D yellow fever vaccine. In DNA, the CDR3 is TGTGCCAGCAGCCCCCCGGGACACCGCGGATTTGCTGAAGCTTTCTTT. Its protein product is CASSPPGHRGFAEAFF.